This T cell receptor (beta chain) was identified during a study of cytomegalovirus exposure and HLA in healthy donors. The PCR contained 60 Vbeta and 13 Jbeta primers. In the original analysis: Per a later analysis, the number of unique TCR beta chains was some 82 million, of which around 9.9 million were shared. TCRdb's copy holds only in-frame clones and misses some; the assay was immunoSEQ multiplex PCR. Clone size and the V and J calls come from that table; the DNA yielded D and trimming. The table shows 150,000 to 200,000 clones, with around 62% occurring only once. In regard to this clone: What it recognizes is unknown.

Findings of the study overall: One later analysis reportedly identified an Asian-associated ancestry cluster that showed fewer N-insertions than the roughly 700-donor mean. There were several of the most significant clusters that appeared linked to common viral pathogens in a later analysis. Rare TCR sequences dominated, though some public TCRs recurred in many donors.

The source material was PBMCs. This TCR derives from a man aged 40-55 years in good health and CMV-seronegative.

CDR3: CASSWGLLYEQYF. The CDR3, as DNA: TGTGCCAGCAGCTGGGGCCTACTTTACGAGCAGTACTTC. The V and J genes are TRBV7-2 and TRBJ2-7, with a weak D call TRBD1 (5 bases). CDR1 is SGHTA, CDR2 FQGNSA, per germline. With 4 bases removed from V and 4 bases from J, the gap between germline ends came to 11 bases. The CDR3 consists of 13 residues.